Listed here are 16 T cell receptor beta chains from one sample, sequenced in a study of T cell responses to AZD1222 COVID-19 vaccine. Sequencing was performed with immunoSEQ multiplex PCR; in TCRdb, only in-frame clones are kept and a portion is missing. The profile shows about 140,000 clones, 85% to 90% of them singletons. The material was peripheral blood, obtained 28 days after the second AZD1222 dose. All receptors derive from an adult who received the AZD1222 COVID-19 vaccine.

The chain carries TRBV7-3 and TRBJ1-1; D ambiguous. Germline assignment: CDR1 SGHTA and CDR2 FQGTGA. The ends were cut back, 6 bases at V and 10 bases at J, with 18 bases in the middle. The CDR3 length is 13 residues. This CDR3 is CASSEDPAFVAFF. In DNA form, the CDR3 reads TGTGCCAGCAGTGAGGACCCGGCCTTTGTAGCTTTCTTT.

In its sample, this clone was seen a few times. The CDR3 nucleotides read TGCAGTGCTAGTAGGGGGTCAGGGACGGGCAGCAATCAGCCCCAGCATTTT. This sequence encodes CSASRGSGTGSNQPQHF. The chain joins TRBV20-1 to TRBJ1-5; D is possibly TRBD1 (6 bases). Germline values: CDR1 DFQATT, CDR2 SNEGSKA (reference sequence). This CDR3 comprises 17 residues. V gave up 3 bases and J gave up 1 base, with 19 bases separating them.

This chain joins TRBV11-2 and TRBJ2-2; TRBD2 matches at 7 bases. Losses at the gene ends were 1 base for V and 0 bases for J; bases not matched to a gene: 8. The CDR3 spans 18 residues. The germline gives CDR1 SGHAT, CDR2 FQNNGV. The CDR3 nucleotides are TGTGCCAGCAGCTTAGTAGTCCCTAGCGGATCGAACACCGGGGAGCTGTTTTTT. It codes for CASSLVVPSGSNTGELFF.

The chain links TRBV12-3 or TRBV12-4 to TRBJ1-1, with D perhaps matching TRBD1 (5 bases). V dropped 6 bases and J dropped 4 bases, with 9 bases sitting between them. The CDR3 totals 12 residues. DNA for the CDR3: TGTGCCAGCAGCGGGGGGGGCACTGAAGCTTTCTTT. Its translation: CASSGGGTEAFF.

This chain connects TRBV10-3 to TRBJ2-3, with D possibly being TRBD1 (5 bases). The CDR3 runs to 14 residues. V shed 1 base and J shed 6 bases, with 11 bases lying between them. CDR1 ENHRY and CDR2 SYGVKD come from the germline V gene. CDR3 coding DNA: TGTGCCATCAGTGAGTTGGCGACAGCGGATACGCAGTATTTT. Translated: CAISELATADTQYF.

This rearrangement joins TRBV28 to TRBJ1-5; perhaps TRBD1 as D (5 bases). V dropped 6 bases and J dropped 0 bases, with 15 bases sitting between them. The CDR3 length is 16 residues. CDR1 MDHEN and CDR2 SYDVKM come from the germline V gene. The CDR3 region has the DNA TGTGCCAGCAGAAAACTAGGGACGGTTAGCAATCAGCCCCAGCATTTT. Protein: CASRKLGTVSNQPQHF.

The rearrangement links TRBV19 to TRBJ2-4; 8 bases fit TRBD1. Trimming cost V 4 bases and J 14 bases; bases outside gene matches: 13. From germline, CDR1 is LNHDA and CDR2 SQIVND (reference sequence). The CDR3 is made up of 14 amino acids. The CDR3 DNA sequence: TGTGCCAGTAGTAAAGGGACAGGCCTCTTGCAGGAGTACTTC. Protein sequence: CASSKGTGLLQEYF.

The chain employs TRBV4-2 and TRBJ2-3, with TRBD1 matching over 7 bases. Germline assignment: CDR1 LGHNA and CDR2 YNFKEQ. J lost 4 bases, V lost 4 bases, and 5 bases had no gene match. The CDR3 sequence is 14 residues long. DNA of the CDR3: TGTGCCAGCAGCCTCGGACAGGCCCCAGATACGCAGTATTTT. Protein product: CASSLGQAPDTQYF.

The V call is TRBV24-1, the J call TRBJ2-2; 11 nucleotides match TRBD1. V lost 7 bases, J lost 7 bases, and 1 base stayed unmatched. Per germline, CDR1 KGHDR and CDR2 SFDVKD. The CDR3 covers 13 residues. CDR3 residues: CATRGQGGGELFF. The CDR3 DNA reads TGTGCCACCAGGGGACAGGGGGGCGGGGAGCTGTTTTTT.

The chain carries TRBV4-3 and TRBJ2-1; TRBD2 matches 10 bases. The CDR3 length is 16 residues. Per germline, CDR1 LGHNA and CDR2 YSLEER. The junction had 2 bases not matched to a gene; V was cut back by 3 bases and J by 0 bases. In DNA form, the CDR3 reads TGCGCCAGCAGCCAGGCTAGCGGGAGCTCCTACAATGAGCAGTTCTTC. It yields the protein CASSQASGSSYNEQFF.

CDR3 sequence (DNA): TGTGCCAGCAGAGCGGACAGGGCCGACAATCAGCCCCAGCATTTT. It codes for CASRADRADNQPQHF. The rearrangement uses TRBV6-5 and TRBJ1-5; 8 bases agree with TRBD1. This CDR3 is 15 amino acids long. J was trimmed by 3 bases and V by 6 bases; bases with no gene match: 7. CDR1 and CDR2 from the germline V gene are MNHEY and SVGAGI.

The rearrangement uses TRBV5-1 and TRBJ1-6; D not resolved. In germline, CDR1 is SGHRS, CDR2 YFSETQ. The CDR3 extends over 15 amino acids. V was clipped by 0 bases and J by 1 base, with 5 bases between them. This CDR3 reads CASSLGTSYNSPLHF. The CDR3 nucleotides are TGCGCCAGCAGCTTGGGGACGTCCTATAATTCACCCCTCCACTTT. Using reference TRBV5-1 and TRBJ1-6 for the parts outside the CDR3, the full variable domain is KAGVTQTPRYLIKTRGQQVTLSCSPISGHRSVSWYQQTPGQGLQFLFEYFSETQRNKGNFPGRFSGRQFSNSRSEMNVSTLELGDSALYLCASSLGTSYNSPLHFGNGTRLTVT.

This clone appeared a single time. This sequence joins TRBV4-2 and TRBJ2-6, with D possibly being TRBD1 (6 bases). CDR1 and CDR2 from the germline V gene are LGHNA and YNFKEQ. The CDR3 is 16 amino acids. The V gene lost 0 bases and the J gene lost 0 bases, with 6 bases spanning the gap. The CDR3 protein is CASSQEDSSGANVLTF. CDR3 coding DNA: TGTGCCAGCAGCCAAGAGGACAGCTCTGGGGCCAACGTCCTGACTTTC.

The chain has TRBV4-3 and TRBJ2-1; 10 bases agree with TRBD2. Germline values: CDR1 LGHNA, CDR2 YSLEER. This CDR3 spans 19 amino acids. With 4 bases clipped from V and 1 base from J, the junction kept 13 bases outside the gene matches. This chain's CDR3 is CASSPKPALAGVSYNEQFF. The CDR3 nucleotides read TGCGCCAGCAGCCCCAAGCCGGCCCTAGCGGGAGTTTCCTACAATGAGCAGTTCTTC.

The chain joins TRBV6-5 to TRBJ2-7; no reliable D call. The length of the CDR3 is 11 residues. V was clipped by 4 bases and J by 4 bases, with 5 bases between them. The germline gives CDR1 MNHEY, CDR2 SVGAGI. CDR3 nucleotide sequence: TGTGCCAGCAGTTCTCTTTACGAGCAGTACTTC. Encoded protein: CASSSLYEQYF.

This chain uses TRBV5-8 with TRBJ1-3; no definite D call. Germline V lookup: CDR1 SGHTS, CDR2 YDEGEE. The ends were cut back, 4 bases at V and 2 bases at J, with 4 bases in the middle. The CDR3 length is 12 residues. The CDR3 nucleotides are TGTGCCAGCAGCCCGGCTGGAAACACCATATATTTT. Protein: CASSPAGNTIYF.